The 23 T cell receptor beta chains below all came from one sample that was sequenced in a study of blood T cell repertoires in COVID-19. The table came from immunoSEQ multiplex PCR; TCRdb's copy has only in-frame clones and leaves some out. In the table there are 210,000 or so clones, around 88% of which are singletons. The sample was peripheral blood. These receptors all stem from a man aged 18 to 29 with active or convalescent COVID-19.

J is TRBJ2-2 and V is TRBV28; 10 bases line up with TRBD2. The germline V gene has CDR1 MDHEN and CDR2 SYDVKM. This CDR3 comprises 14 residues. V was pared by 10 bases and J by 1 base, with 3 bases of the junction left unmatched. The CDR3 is CATQREGNTGELFF. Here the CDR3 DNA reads TGTGCCACGCAGCGGGAGGGGAACACCGGGGAGCTGTTTTTT.

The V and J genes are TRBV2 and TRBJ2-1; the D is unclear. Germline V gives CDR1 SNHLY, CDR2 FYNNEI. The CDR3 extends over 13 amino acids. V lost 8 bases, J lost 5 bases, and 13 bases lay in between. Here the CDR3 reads CASATSRDNEQFF. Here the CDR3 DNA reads TGTGCCAGCGCAACGAGCCGGGACAATGAGCAGTTCTTC.

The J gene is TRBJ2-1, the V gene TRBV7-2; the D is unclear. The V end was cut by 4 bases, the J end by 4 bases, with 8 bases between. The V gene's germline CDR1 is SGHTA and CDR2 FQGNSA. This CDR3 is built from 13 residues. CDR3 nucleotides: TGTGCCAGCAGCTCGAGATTTTACAATGAGCAGTTCTTC. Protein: CASSSRFYNEQFF.

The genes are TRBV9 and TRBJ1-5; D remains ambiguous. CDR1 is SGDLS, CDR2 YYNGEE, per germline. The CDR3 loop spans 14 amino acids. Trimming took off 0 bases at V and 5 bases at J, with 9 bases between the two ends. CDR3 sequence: CASSVGSGYQPQHF. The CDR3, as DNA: TGTGCCAGCAGCGTAGGTTCAGGTTATCAGCCCCAGCATTTT.

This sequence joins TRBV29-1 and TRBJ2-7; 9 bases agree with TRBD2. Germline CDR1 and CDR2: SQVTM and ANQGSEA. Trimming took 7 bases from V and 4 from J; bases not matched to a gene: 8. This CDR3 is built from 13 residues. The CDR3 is CSALTSGTYEQYF. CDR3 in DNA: TGCAGCGCCCTGACTAGCGGCACATACGAGCAGTACTTC.

In nucleotides, the CDR3 is TGTGCCAGCAGTTCCCTGTTAGGAGCGGGAGGCCCAGATACGCAGTATTTT. This encodes CASSSLLGAGGPDTQYF. The chain has TRBV27 and TRBJ2-3; 9 nucleotides match TRBD2. Germline CDR1 is MNHEY and CDR2 is SMNVEV (reference sequence). CDR3 length: 17 residues. V lost 4 bases, J lost 4 bases, and 12 bases stayed unmatched.

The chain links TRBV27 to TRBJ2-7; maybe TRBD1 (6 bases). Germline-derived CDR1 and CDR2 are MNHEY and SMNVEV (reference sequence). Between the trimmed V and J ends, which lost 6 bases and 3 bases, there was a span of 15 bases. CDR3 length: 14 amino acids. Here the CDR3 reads CASSDRDIFYEQYF. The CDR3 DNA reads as TGTGCCAGCAGCGACCGGGACATCTTCTACGAGCAGTACTTC.

The CDR3 DNA is TGTGCCAGCAGCCAAGATAATTTCGGGGGGAATCAGCCCCAGCATTTT. Translating gives CASSQDNFGGNQPQHF. The chain has TRBV4-2 and TRBJ1-5; the D gene is possibly TRBD1 (5 bases). The CDR3 runs 16 residues. Trimming stripped 0 bases from V and 4 bases from J, with 13 bases between. Per the germline V gene, CDR1 is LGHNA and CDR2 is YNFKEQ.

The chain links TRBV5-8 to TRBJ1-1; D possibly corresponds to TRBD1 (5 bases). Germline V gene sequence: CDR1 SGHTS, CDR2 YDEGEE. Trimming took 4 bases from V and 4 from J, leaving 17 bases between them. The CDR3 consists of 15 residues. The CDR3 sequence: CASSPLVRGGTEAFF. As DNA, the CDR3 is TGTGCCAGCAGCCCCCTCGTCCGGGGGGGCACTGAAGCTTTCTTT.

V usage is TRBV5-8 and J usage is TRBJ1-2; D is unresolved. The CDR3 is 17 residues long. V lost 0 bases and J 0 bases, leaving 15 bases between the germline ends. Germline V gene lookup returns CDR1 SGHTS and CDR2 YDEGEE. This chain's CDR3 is CASSLAYRTATNYGYTF. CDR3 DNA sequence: TGTGCCAGCAGCTTGGCCTACAGAACAGCAACTAACTATGGCTACACCTTC. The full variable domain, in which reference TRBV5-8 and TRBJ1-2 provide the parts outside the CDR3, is EAGVTQSPTHLIKTRGQQATLRCSPISGHTSVYWYQQALGLGLQFLLWYDEGEERNRGNFPPRFSGRQFPNYSSELNVNALELEDSALYLCASSLAYRTATNYGYTFGSGTRLTVV.

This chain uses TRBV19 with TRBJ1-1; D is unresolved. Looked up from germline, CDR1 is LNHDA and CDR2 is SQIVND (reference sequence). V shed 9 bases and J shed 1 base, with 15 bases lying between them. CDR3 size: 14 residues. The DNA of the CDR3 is TGTGCCAGCTCCGTAATGTATCCGAACACTGAAGCTTTCTTT. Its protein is CASSVMYPNTEAFF.

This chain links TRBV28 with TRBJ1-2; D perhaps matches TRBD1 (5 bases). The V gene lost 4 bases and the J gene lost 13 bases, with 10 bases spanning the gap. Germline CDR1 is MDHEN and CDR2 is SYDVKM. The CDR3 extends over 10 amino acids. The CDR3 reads CASSSGGTTF. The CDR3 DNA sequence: TGTGCCAGCAGTTCCGGAGGGACCACCTTC.

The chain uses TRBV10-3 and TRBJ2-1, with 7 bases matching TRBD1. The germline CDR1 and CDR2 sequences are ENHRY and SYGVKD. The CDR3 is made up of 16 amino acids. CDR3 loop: CEKRDSRFRPYNEQFF. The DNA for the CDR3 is TGTGAAAAACGGGACAGCCGTTTTCGCCCCTACAATGAGCAGTTCTTC.

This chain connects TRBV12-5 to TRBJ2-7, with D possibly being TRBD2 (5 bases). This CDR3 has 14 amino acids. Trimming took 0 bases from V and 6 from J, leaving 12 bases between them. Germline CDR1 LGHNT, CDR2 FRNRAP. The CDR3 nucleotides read TGTGCTAGTGGTTTGGTAGGCGGCGGGCCCGAGCAGTACTTC. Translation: CASGLVGGGPEQYF.

In nucleotides, the CDR3 is TGTGCCAGCCAGCCTACAGGGGACCCTGGAAACACCATATATTTT. Translating it yields CASQPTGDPGNTIYF. This chain uses TRBV11-2 with TRBJ1-3; 7 bases agree with TRBD1. Looked up from germline, CDR1 is SGHAT and CDR2 is FQNNGV. The CDR3 spans 15 residues. V dropped 8 bases and J dropped 2; count of bases not matched to a gene: 9.

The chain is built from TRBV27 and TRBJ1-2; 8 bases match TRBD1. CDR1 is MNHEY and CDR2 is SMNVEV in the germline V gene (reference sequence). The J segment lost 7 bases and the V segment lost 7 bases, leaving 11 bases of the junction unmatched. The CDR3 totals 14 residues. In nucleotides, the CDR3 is TGTGCCAGCACCTTGACCGGGACAGGAGGTGGCTACACCTTC. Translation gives CASTLTGTGGGYTF.

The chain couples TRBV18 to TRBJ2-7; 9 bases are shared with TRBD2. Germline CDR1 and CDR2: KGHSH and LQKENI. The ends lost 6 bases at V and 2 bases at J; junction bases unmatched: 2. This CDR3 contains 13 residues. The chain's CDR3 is CASSAGGTYEQYF. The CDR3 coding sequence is TGTGCCAGCTCTGCGGGGGGGACCTACGAGCAGTACTTC.

The CDR3 nucleotides are TGTGCCAGCTCACCGTCGATGGCCGGGACAGGGAACAATCAGCCCCAGCATTTT. Protein product: CASSPSMAGTGNNQPQHF. V is TRBV18 and J is TRBJ1-5; 9 bases are a match to TRBD1. The CDR3 runs to 18 residues. In germline, CDR1 is KGHSH, CDR2 LQKENI. J gave up 3 bases and V 3 bases, and 12 bases lay outside the gene matches.

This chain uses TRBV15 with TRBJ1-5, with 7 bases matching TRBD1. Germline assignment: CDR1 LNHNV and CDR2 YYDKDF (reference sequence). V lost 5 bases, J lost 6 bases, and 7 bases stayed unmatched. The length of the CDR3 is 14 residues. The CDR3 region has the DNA TGTGCCACCAGCGGCAGGGGGTGGGGTCAGCCCCAGCATTTT. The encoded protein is CATSGRGWGQPQHF.

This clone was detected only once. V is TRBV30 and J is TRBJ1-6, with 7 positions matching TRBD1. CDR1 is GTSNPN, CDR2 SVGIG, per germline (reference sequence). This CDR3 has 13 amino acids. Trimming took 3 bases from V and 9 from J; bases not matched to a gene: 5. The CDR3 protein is CAWRGQTGSPLHF. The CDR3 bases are TGTGCCTGGAGGGGACAGACAGGTTCACCCCTCCACTTT.

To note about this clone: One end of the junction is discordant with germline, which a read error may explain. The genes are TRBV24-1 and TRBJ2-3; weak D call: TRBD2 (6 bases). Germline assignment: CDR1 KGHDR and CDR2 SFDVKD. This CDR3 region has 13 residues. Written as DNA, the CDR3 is TGTGCCACCAGTCCCGCGGGAACAGTTACGCAGTATTTT. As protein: CATSPAGTVTQYF.

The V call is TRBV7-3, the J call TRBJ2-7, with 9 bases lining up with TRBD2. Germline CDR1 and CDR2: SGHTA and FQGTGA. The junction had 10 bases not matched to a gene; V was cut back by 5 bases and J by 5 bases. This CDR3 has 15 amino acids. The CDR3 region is CASSPLLAGFNEQYF. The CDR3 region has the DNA TGTGCCAGCAGCCCCCTGCTAGCGGGATTCAACGAGCAGTACTTC.

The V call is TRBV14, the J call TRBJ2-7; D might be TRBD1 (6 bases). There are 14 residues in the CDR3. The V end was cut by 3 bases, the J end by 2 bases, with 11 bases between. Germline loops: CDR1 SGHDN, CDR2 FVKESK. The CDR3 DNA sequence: TGTGCCAGCAGCCATCAGGGGATCCCCTACGAGCAGTACTTC. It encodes CASSHQGIPYEQYF.